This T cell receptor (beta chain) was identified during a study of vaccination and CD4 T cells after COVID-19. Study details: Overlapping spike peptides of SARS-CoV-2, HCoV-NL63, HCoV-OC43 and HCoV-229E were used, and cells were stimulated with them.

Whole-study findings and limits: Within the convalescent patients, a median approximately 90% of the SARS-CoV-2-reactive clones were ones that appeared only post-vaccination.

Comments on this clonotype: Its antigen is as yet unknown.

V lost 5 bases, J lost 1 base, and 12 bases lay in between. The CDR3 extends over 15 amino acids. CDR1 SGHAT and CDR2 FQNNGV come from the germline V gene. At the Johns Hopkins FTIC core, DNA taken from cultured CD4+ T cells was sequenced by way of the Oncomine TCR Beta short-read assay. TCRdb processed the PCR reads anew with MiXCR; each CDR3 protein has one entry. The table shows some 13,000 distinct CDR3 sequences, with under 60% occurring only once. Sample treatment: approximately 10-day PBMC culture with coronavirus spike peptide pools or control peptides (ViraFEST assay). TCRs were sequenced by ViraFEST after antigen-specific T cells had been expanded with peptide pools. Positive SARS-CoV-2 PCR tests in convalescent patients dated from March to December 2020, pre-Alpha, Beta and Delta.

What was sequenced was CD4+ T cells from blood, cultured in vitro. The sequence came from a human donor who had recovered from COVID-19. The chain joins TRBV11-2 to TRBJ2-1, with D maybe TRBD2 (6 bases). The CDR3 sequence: CASSPLRGSYNEQFF. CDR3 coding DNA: TGTGCCAGCAGCCCACTCCGGGGGTCCTACAATGAGCAGTTCTTC.